These 31 T cell receptor beta chains were sequenced from one sample in a study of CD8+ T cells in alopecia areata (dated by TCRdb to the late 2010s). The receptor library was made with the immunoSEQ multiplex PCR assay. RNA was extracted from all samples and reverse transcribed into cDNA, which served as template for TCR sequencing. Sourced from immuneACCESS, this table was stored by TCRdb with only in-frame sequences that have V and J called. A share of the clones is absent; for the studies checked, an unresolved V gene accounts for under half, and the remainder has no known explanation. The sample table shows about 220,000 clones, and more than 45% are seen once. The ten largest clones add up to more than 1.5% of the sample. Reading the label with the study, this specimen's time point is: less than five weeks on oral tofacitinib. The treatment or condition tag for this specimen amounts to: oral pan-JAK inhibitor, 5-10 mg twice daily.

The sample in question was CD4+ T cells sorted from blood, obtained at week 4, from a patient treated with tofacitinib. Source of these receptors: a human donor with alopecia areata.

The gene calls are TRBV9 and TRBJ2-6; D not certain. The CDR3 consists of 16 residues. Between the trimmed V and J ends, which lost 0 bases and 2 bases, there was a span of 9 bases. Germline loops: CDR1 SGDLS, CDR2 YYNGEE. CDR3 coding DNA: TGTGCCAGCAGCGTAGGACATGTACCTGGGGCCAACGTCCTGACTTTC. Residues: CASSVGHVPGANVLTF.

This chain links TRBV29-1 with TRBJ2-1; D not certain. The CDR3 is 13 amino acids. The V end was cut by 0 bases, the J end by 6 bases, with 9 bases between. The germline V gene has CDR1 SQVTM and CDR2 ANQGSEA. CDR3 region: CSVEDLWANEQFF. The CDR3 region has the DNA TGCAGCGTTGAAGATTTGTGGGCCAATGAGCAGTTCTTC.

There are a few counts of this clone. The chain couples TRBV29-1 to TRBJ2-7, with D perhaps being TRBD1 or TRBD2 (5 bases each). The CDR3 has 12 residues. Germline assignment: CDR1 SQVTM and CDR2 ANQGSEA. Deletions cut 1 base from V and 3 bases from J, with 7 bases between. For the CDR3, the DNA is TGCAGCGTTGAAGGGGACGGCTACGAGCAGTACTTC. This codes for CSVEGDGYEQYF.

This CDR3 reads CAWSVRGGRTSNQPQHF. CDR3 DNA: TGTGCCTGGAGTGTACGAGGTGGCAGAACTAGCAATCAGCCCCAGCATTTT. This chain joins TRBV30 and TRBJ1-5; D uncertain. The V gene lost 0 bases and the J gene lost 0 bases, with 15 bases spanning the gap. The CDR3 sequence is 17 residues long. The germline V gene encodes CDR1 GTSNPN and CDR2 SVGIG (reference sequence). Together with reference TRBV30 and TRBJ1-5, the CDR3 gives the full variable domain: SQTIHQWPATLVQPVGSPLSLECTVEGTSNPNLYWYRQAAGRGLQLLFYSVGIGQISSEVPQNLSASRPQDRQFILSSKKLLLSDSGFYLCAWSVRGGRTSNQPQHFGDGTRLSIL.

The chain combines TRBV5-4 with TRBJ1-1; D not resolved. The CDR3 sequence is 14 residues long. CDR1 is SGHNT, CDR2 YYREEE, per germline (reference sequence). The V gene lost 4 bases and the J gene lost 3 bases, with 13 bases spanning the gap. CDR3 nucleotide sequence: TGTGCCAGCAGCCTATCCCGTGGGGACACTGAAGCTTTCTTT. As protein: CASSLSRGDTEAFF.

The rearrangement uses TRBV7-7 and TRBJ2-5; the D call may be TRBD1 or TRBD2 (5 bases each). The germline V gene has CDR1 SSHAT and CDR2 FNYEAQ (reference sequence). This CDR3 has 13 residues. V lost 3 bases and J 3 bases, leaving 8 bases between the germline ends. The CDR3 reads CASSFGGKETQYF. The CDR3 bases are TGTGCCAGCAGCTTTGGGGGAAAAGAGACCCAGTACTTC.

The table lists this clone with a few counts. The V call is TRBV4-3, the J call TRBJ2-5; D not certain. Trimming cost V 0 bases and J 3 bases, with 11 bases left between them. The CDR3 is made up of 15 amino acids. CDR1 is LGHNA and CDR2 is YSLEER in the germline V gene. In DNA, the CDR3 is TGCGCCAGCAGCCAAGAGTATAGGAGAGAAGAGACCCAGTACTTC. This codes for CASSQEYRREETQYF.

J is TRBJ2-3 and V is TRBV7-7; 11 bases are shared with TRBD2. Germline CDR1 SSHAT, CDR2 FNYEAQ (reference sequence). The CDR3 length is 16 residues. Unmatched junction bases numbered 7, after V lost 5 bases and J lost 3 bases. CDR3 sequence reads: CASSPLSSGGTDTQYF. The DNA for the CDR3 is TGTGCCAGCAGCCCGCTATCTAGCGGGGGGACAGATACGCAGTATTTT.

As to this clone: A junction boundary mismatches the germline segment, possibly from a read error. This same CDR3 is encoded by further DNA sequences in the sample. The V and J genes are TRBV30 and TRBJ2-7; 7 bases fit TRBD1. This CDR3 is 11 amino acids long. CDR1 and CDR2 (germline): GTSNPN, SVGIG (reference sequence). This chain's CDR3 is CAWSVEGGKHF. CDR3 sequence (DNA): TGCGCCTGGAGTGTGGAAGGGGGCAAGCACTTC.

The chain carries TRBV7-3 and TRBJ2-5, with 8 bases identical to TRBD2. J gave up 0 bases and V 5 bases, and 8 bases lay outside the gene matches. The CDR3 totals 16 residues. The V gene's germline CDR1 is SGHTA and CDR2 FQGTGA. The CDR3 reads CASSLSGGLYQETQYF. Here the CDR3 DNA reads TGTGCCAGCAGCCTCAGCGGGGGATTATACCAAGAGACCCAGTACTTC.

The chain carries TRBV4-3 and TRBJ2-7; D gene uncertain. The CDR3 is 15 residues long. V dropped 0 bases and J dropped 3 bases, with 12 bases sitting between them. Germline CDR1 is LGHNA and CDR2 is YSLEER. The CDR3 sequence is CASSQERLFNYEQYF. The DNA for the CDR3 is TGCGCCAGCAGCCAAGAGAGGCTTTTTAACTACGAGCAGTACTTC.

This clone has just a few counts. This chain links TRBV19 with TRBJ1-2, with 9 nucleotides matching TRBD1. Germline V gene lookup returns CDR1 LNHDA and CDR2 SQIVND (reference sequence). V was pared by 10 bases and J by 6 bases, with 12 bases of the junction left unmatched. CDR3 size: 14 residues. The CDR3, as DNA: TGTGCCACCCGAACCGGGACAGGGTTCGATGGCTACACCTTC. Translation: CATRTGTGFDGYTF.

This clone was observed a handful of times. This chain uses TRBV30 with TRBJ2-2; 7 nucleotides align to TRBD1. Germline CDR1 GTSNPN, CDR2 SVGIG (reference sequence). Trimming at V came to 3 bases and at J to 7 bases, leaving 11 bases not matched to a gene. The CDR3 consists of 15 residues. CDR3 loop: CAWRAGGAVVGELFF. The CDR3 coding sequence is TGTGCCTGGAGGGCAGGGGGTGCAGTTGTCGGGGAGCTGTTTTTT.

The chain employs TRBV9 and TRBJ2-1; D is tentatively TRBD1 or TRBD2 (7 bases each). Trimming shortened V by 3 bases and J by 6 bases, and 19 bases separated the two germline ends. The CDR3 covers 16 residues. Germline V gene lookup returns CDR1 SGDLS and CDR2 YYNGEE. The CDR3 region is CASSGPQTGRVNEQFF. For the CDR3, the DNA is TGTGCCAGCAGCGGGCCCCAGACAGGGAGGGTCAATGAGCAGTTCTTC. The whole variable domain, filled in from reference TRBV9 and TRBJ2-1, reads DSGVTQTPKHLITATGQRVTLRCSPRSGDLSVYWYQQSLDQGLQFLIQYYNGEERAKGNILERFSAQQFPDLHSELNLSSLELGDSALYFCASSGPQTGRVNEQFFGPGTRLTVL.

This clone has just a few counts. The chain employs TRBV14 and TRBJ2-6; D gene unclear. The CDR3 contains 14 residues. The germline V and J ends were trimmed by 4 bases and 1 base, with 5 bases remaining between them. CDR1 and CDR2 from the germline V gene are SGHDN and FVKESK. The CDR3 here is CASSLYSGANVLTF. The CDR3 DNA is TGTGCCAGCAGCCTCTATTCTGGGGCCAACGTCCTGACTTTC.

This clone was picked up a small number of times. V and J are TRBV19 and TRBJ1-1, with D perhaps matching TRBD1 (5 bases). This CDR3 has 13 residues. Trimming shortened V by 9 bases and J by 6 bases, and 17 bases separated the two germline ends. Germline V lookup: CDR1 LNHDA, CDR2 SQIVND (reference sequence). DNA of the CDR3: TGTGCCAGCCACCCCCAGGTACAGGCTGAAGCTTTCTTT. Encoded protein: CASHPQVQAEAFF.

Ten or more counts support this clone. This chain joins TRBV6-1 and TRBJ2-7, with D uncertain. The CDR3 totals 11 residues. Per the germline V gene, CDR1 is MNHNS and CDR2 is SASEGT. Trimming stripped 2 bases from V and 12 bases from J, with 11 bases between. The CDR3 DNA is TGTGCCAGCAGTGAAACATCTCTCGGGTACTTC. Translation: CASSETSLGYF.

The gene calls are TRBV29-1 and TRBJ2-4; maybe TRBD1 (6 bases). The CDR3 is 12 residues long. V was clipped by 4 bases and J by 8 bases, with 12 bases between them. Germline CDR1 reads SQVTM; CDR2 reads ANQGSEA. The CDR3 region is CSVGRGRDIQYF. CDR3 DNA sequence: TGCAGCGTTGGCAGGGGACGGGACATTCAGTACTTC.

V gene TRBV6-1 combines with J gene TRBJ2-1; 9 bases fit TRBD1. The junction had 5 bases not matched to a gene; V was cut back by 6 bases and J by 8 bases. Germline CDR1 reads MNHNS; CDR2 reads SASEGT. CDR3 length: 13 amino acids. In DNA, the CDR3 is TGTGCCAGCAGCCGACAGGGGGTCCATGAGCAGTTCTTC. Protein product: CASSRQGVHEQFF.

This sequence joins TRBV15 and TRBJ1-2, with 7 bases aligning to TRBD1. This CDR3 has 14 residues. Germline V gives CDR1 LNHNV, CDR2 YYDKDF (reference sequence). Germline trimming cut 5 bases from V and 2 bases from J; bases unmatched to any gene: 5. CDR3 bases: TGTGCCACCAGCTCTACGGGACAGAACTATGGCTACACCTTC. Translating it yields CATSSTGQNYGYTF.

This sequence joins TRBV15 and TRBJ1-1; D remains unclear. Trimming left V 3 bases short and J 5 bases short, with 19 bases between. The CDR3 covers 16 residues. Germline loops: CDR1 LNHNV, CDR2 YYDKDF (reference sequence). CDR3 sequence reads: CATSRAPTSRTTEAFF. In DNA, the CDR3 is TGTGCCACCAGCAGGGCCCCTACAAGTAGAACAACTGAAGCTTTCTTT. The whole variable domain, filled in from reference TRBV15 and TRBJ1-1, reads DAMVIQNPRYQVTQFGKPVTLSCSQTLNHNVMYWYQQKSSQAPKLLFHYYDKDFNNEADTPDNFQSRRPNTSFCFLDIRSPGLGDTAMYLCATSRAPTSRTTEAFFGQGTRLTVV.

This clone was counted only a few times. The genes are TRBV2 and TRBJ2-2, with 9 bases lining up with TRBD2. The CDR3 is 15 amino acids. The V and J ends lost 5 bases and 2 bases, in that order; junction bases with no gene match: 3. CDR1 SNHLY and CDR2 FYNNEI come from the germline V gene. The CDR3 reads CASSLAGENTGELFF. CDR3 coding DNA: TGTGCCAGCAGTTTAGCGGGGGAAAACACCGGGGAGCTGTTTTTT.

This chain joins TRBV18 and TRBJ2-7; D unresolved. The germline V and J ends were trimmed by 6 bases and 9 bases, with 18 bases remaining between them. This CDR3 has 13 amino acids. Germline V CDR1 and CDR2: KGHSH, LQKENI. For the CDR3, the DNA is TGTGCCAGCTCGCCTGGACCCCCGAAAGGGCAGTACTTC. It is translated as CASSPGPPKGQYF.

This chain links TRBV29-1 with TRBJ1-1; D is ambiguous. The germline V and J ends were trimmed by 2 bases and 1 base, with 11 bases remaining between them. Germline-derived CDR1 and CDR2 are SQVTM and ANQGSEA. This CDR3 has 14 residues. CDR3: CSVEHRQANTEAFF. CDR3 nucleotides: TGCAGCGTTGAACATCGCCAGGCGAACACTGAAGCTTTCTTT.

This clone has more than one count but fewer than ten. The chain couples TRBV10-3 to TRBJ1-5; 9 positions match TRBD1. The CDR3 extends over 16 amino acids. J lost 3 bases, V lost 0 bases, and 3 bases had no gene match. Germline CDR1 and CDR2: ENHRY and SYGVKD. CDR3 region: CAISESGQGHNQPQHF. The CDR3 coding sequence is TGTGCCATCAGTGAGTCGGGACAGGGCCACAATCAGCCCCAGCATTTT.

This clone was seen more than once but under ten times. The chain uses TRBV29-1 and TRBJ2-3, with TRBD1 as a possible D gene (5 bases). Germline CDR1 reads SQVTM; CDR2 reads ANQGSEA. The CDR3 length is 15 residues. The germline V and J ends were trimmed by 1 base and 2 bases, with 13 bases remaining between them. The CDR3 sequence is CSVEAGHLNTDTQYF. The CDR3, as DNA: TGCAGCGTTGAAGCAGGGCACTTAAACACAGATACGCAGTATTTT.

V is TRBV11-3 and J is TRBJ2-1; 7 nucleotides agree with TRBD1. Germline CDR1 SGHNT, CDR2 YENEEA. The CDR3 loop spans 15 amino acids. V was pared by 4 bases and J by 0 bases, with 3 bases of the junction left unmatched. CDR3 sequence (DNA): TGTGCCAGCAGCTCCACAGGGGCCTCCTACAATGAGCAGTTCTTC. Its translation: CASSSTGASYNEQFF.

J is TRBJ2-1 and V is TRBV29-1; D is uncertain. Germline V gene data show CDR1 as SQVTM and CDR2 as ANQGSEA. V was cut by 4 bases and J by 6 bases, with 7 bases left in between. The CDR3 extends over 11 amino acids. The CDR3 loop is CSVGRSNEQFF. For the CDR3, the DNA is TGCAGCGTTGGGCGGAGCAATGAGCAGTTCTTC.

The chain joins TRBV6-6 to TRBJ2-7; 8 nucleotides agree with TRBD2. The CDR3 sequence is 15 residues long. Losses at the gene ends were 2 bases for V and 0 bases for J; bases not matched to a gene: 3. In germline, CDR1 is MNHNY, CDR2 SVGAGI (reference sequence). The DNA of the CDR3 is TGTGCCAGCAGTTACCCTACTAGCGGCTCCTACGAGCAGTACTTC. Its protein product is CASSYPTSGSYEQYF.

This clone occurred many times. The chain employs TRBV2 and TRBJ2-1, with D unresolved. Germline V gene data show CDR1 as SNHLY and CDR2 as FYNNEI. V lost 3 bases, J lost 2 bases, and 2 bases lay in between. The CDR3 is 12 amino acids. CDR3 bases: TGTGCCAGCAGTGACCCCTACAATGAGCAGTTCTTC. This codes for CASSDPYNEQFF.

J is TRBJ2-5 and V is TRBV5-6; 13 bases match TRBD2. Germline V gene data show CDR1 as SGHDT and CDR2 as YYEEEE. The CDR3 covers 19 residues. Trimming took 4 bases from V and 4 from J; bases not matched to a gene: 16. CDR3 nucleotide sequence: TGTGCCAGCAGCGCCCCTCTTGGGACTAGCGGGGAATACGGAGAGACCCAGTACTTC. Its protein product is CASSAPLGTSGEYGETQYF.